A selection of T cell receptor beta chains follows, all from one sample in a study of patients and donors after allogeneic stem cell transplantation. MiXCR was run by TCRdb on the RT-PCR reads, yielding one entry per CDR3 protein. The sample holds approximately 160,000 distinct CDR3 sequences, 30% seen once. Source material: blood, either unsorted or a sorted T cell fraction (not recorded which). These receptor sequences come from a human donor who was either an allogeneic HSCT recipient or a stem cell or donor lymphocyte infusion donor (not recorded which). It is not recorded whose cells these are; they may come from a transplant donor. CDR3s include the opening cysteine and the closing phenylalanine or tryptophan. D genes are given only for firm matches.

CDR3 protein: CASSYRAGFTEAFF
V gene: TRBV6-2/TRBV6-3
J gene: TRBJ1-1
D gene: NA

CDR3 protein: CASSQDHSGDHNEQFF
V gene: TRBV14
J gene: TRBJ2-1
D gene: TRBD2

CDR3 protein: CASSWGGTQYF
V gene: TRBV5-6
J gene: TRBJ2-3
D gene: TRBD2

CDR3 protein: CASSERTSRDEQFF
V gene: TRBV7-3
J gene: TRBJ2-1
D gene: TRBD2

CDR3 protein: CSARDVSTEAFF
V gene: TRBV20-1
J gene: TRBJ1-1
D gene: NA

CDR3 protein: CASSAGLDSPLHF
V gene: TRBV9
J gene: TRBJ1-6
D gene: NA

CDR3 protein: CASSPGTSGRVDTQYF
V gene: TRBV12-3/TRBV12-4
J gene: TRBJ2-3
D gene: TRBD2

CDR3 protein: CASSYRPSTDTQYF
V gene: TRBV6-6
J gene: TRBJ2-3
D gene: NA

CDR3 protein: CASSQAGTGGYEQYF
V gene: TRBV28
J gene: TRBJ2-7
D gene: TRBD1

CDR3 protein: CASSSGGIGETQYF
V gene: TRBV5-1
J gene: TRBJ2-5
D gene: NA

CDR3 protein: CATSRGLAGDNNEQFF
V gene: TRBV15
J gene: TRBJ2-1
D gene: TRBD2

CDR3 protein: CAILEARDYEQFF
V gene: TRBV10-3
J gene: TRBJ2-1
D gene: NA

CDR3 protein: CSAPGPLYYEQYF
V gene: TRBV20-1
J gene: TRBJ2-7
D gene: NA

CDR3 protein: CSARKPEGRWTPLHF
V gene: TRBV20-1
J gene: TRBJ1-6
D gene: NA

CDR3 protein: CASSSSAGVGYTF
V gene: TRBV7-3
J gene: TRBJ1-2
D gene: NA

CDR3 protein: CSARDNGGRKSGGQYF
V gene: TRBV20-1
J gene: TRBJ2-7
D gene: NA

CDR3 protein: CATSDSGYGYTF
V gene: TRBV24-1
J gene: TRBJ1-2
D gene: NA

CDR3 protein: CSVYGGSGANVLTF
V gene: TRBV29-1
J gene: TRBJ2-6
D gene: NA

CDR3 protein: CASSSWTGGSGYTF
V gene: TRBV6-2/TRBV6-3
J gene: TRBJ1-2
D gene: TRBD1

CDR3 protein: CASSYRSGGDNQPQHF
V gene: TRBV14
J gene: TRBJ1-5
D gene: NA

CDR3 protein: CASTSQGGRGSYNEQFF
V gene: TRBV27
J gene: TRBJ2-1
D gene: NA

CDR3 protein: CASSAADLRYEQYF
V gene: TRBV10-1
J gene: TRBJ2-7
D gene: NA

CDR3 protein: CASSLRLASPETQYF
V gene: TRBV7-6
J gene: TRBJ2-5
D gene: TRBD2

CDR3 protein: CSARARTSGNGGELFF
V gene: TRBV20-1
J gene: TRBJ2-2
D gene: TRBD2

CDR3 protein: CASSSQGQNTEAFF
V gene: TRBV7-3
J gene: TRBJ1-1
D gene: NA

CDR3 protein: CASSPRTSGTGELFF
V gene: TRBV12-3/TRBV12-4
J gene: TRBJ2-2
D gene: TRBD2

CDR3 protein: CASSYRTSGKYEQYF
V gene: TRBV6-2/TRBV6-3
J gene: TRBJ2-7
D gene: TRBD2

CDR3 protein: CASSLGAGGLYGYTF
V gene: TRBV7-8
J gene: TRBJ1-2
D gene: TRBD1

CDR3 protein: CASSQGMADNQPQHF
V gene: TRBV4-3
J gene: TRBJ1-5
D gene: NA

CDR3 protein: CASSDPGMNQPQHF
V gene: TRBV10-2
J gene: TRBJ1-5
D gene: NA

CDR3 protein: CASSQGSILARGQFF
V gene: TRBV4-1
J gene: TRBJ2-1
D gene: NA

CDR3 protein: CASSYSPSGLLNEQFF
V gene: TRBV6-5
J gene: TRBJ2-1
D gene: NA

CDR3 protein: CASSPRVPTDTQYF
V gene: TRBV18
J gene: TRBJ2-3
D gene: NA

CDR3 protein: CASSLDPLDLDGYTF
V gene: TRBV5-1
J gene: TRBJ1-2
D gene: NA

CDR3 protein: CASSLPDRAKNIQYF
V gene: TRBV28
J gene: TRBJ2-4
D gene: TRBD1

CDR3 protein: CASTSSWSQETQYF
V gene: TRBV7-2
J gene: TRBJ2-5
D gene: NA

CDR3 protein: CSVAGQGFPLFTHEQYF
V gene: TRBV29-1
J gene: TRBJ2-7
D gene: TRBD1

CDR3 protein: CASSLVWTYNEQFF
V gene: TRBV7-2
J gene: TRBJ2-1
D gene: NA

CDR3 protein: CASSYPGMSEQFF
V gene: TRBV6-5
J gene: TRBJ2-1
D gene: NA

CDR3 protein: CASSPTPSSYNEQFF
V gene: TRBV9
J gene: TRBJ2-1
D gene: NA

CDR3 protein: CASSYLNREQYF
V gene: TRBV6-2/TRBV6-3
J gene: TRBJ2-7
D gene: NA

CDR3 protein: CATSTMTGELFF
V gene: TRBV15
J gene: TRBJ2-2
D gene: NA

CDR3 protein: CSVEDGDSPGELFF
V gene: TRBV29-1
J gene: TRBJ2-2
D gene: NA